This entry describes one TCR beta chain. Patients with alopecia areata provided lesional scalp punch biopsies as well as peripheral blood. Cell sorting was applied to PBMCs, and CD4+ and CD8+ T cells were collected. After isolation, RNA underwent reverse transcription to generate cDNA as the sequencing template. Generated by immunoSEQ multiplex PCR, the TCRdb table keeps only in-frame clones and is missing some. The sample shows about 180,000 clones, 67% of them seen only once. Unmatched junction bases numbered 2, after V lost 5 bases and J lost 4 bases. The CDR3 spans 14 residues. Germline V lookup: CDR1 SGHTA, CDR2 FQGNSA. This specimen comes from a study of CD8+ T cells in alopecia areata.

The rearrangement links TRBV7-2 to TRBJ2-2; 9 bases match TRBD1. The sequence came from a human donor with alopecia areata. This specimen consisted of CD8+ T cells sorted from blood, obtained at week 0. The CDR3 DNA reads as TGTGCCAGCAGCCAGGGACAGGGCACCGGGGAGCTGTTTTTT. Translation gives CASSQGQGTGELFF.